A selection of T cell receptor beta chains follows, all from one sample in a study of shared clonotypes between healthy human individuals. The protocol was immunoSEQ multiplex PCR, while the TCRdb copy is restricted to in-frame clones and leaves out a portion. The data contain approximately 1.5 million clones, approximately 98.5% of them singletons. The sequenced material came from naive CD4+ T cells sorted from blood. The source of these receptors is a man aged 25-45 years in good health. Each CDR3 is given with its conserved first and last residue. Fields, in order: V gene, J gene, D gene, CDR3 DNA, CDR3 protein. A D gene is named only where the DNA matches it firmly.

v_call: TRBV10-1; j_call: TRBJ2-3; d_call: TRBD2; cdr3_nt: TGCGCCAGCAGTGAGTCTAGCGGGAATACGCAGTATTTT; cdr3_aa: CASSESSGNTQYF
v_call: TRBV7-7; j_call: TRBJ2-7; d_call: .; cdr3_nt: TGTGCCAGCAGCTTTGGGGTGTTGGACGAGCAGTACTTC; cdr3_aa: CASSFGVLDEQYF
v_call: TRBV5-1; j_call: TRBJ2-4; d_call: .; cdr3_nt: TGCGCCAGCAGCTTGGTTTTGGGGGATAATCACCTAGCCAAAAACATTCAGTACTTC; cdr3_aa: CASSLVLGDNHLAKNIQYF
v_call: TRBV4-1; j_call: TRBJ2-7; d_call: TRBD1; cdr3_nt: TGCGCCAGCAGCCTGAGACAGGGGCGAGACGAGCAGTACTTC; cdr3_aa: CASSLRQGRDEQYF
v_call: TRBV5-1; j_call: TRBJ2-5; d_call: TRBD1; cdr3_nt: TGCGCCAGCAGCTCCGGGACAGGCATCCAAGAGACCCAGTACTTC; cdr3_aa: CASSSGTGIQETQYF
v_call: TRBV29-1; j_call: TRBJ2-3; d_call: TRBD2; cdr3_nt: TGCAGCGTTGAAAGGCGACTAGCGGGTTTTGCAGATACGCAGTATTTT; cdr3_aa: CSVERRLAGFADTQYF
v_call: TRBV4-1; j_call: TRBJ2-2; d_call: .; cdr3_nt: TGCGCCAGCAGTAAGGCGTGGGGGGTCACCGGGGAGCTGTTTTTT; cdr3_aa: CASSKAWGVTGELFF
v_call: TRBV7-2; j_call: TRBJ1-1; d_call: .; cdr3_nt: TGTGCCAGCAGCTTAGTAAGTAACATGAACACTGAAGCTTTCTTT; cdr3_aa: CASSLVSNMNTEAFF
v_call: TRBV5-1; j_call: TRBJ2-7; d_call: .; cdr3_nt: TGCGCCAGCAGCTTCCGGCCACCCAACGAGCAGTACTTC; cdr3_aa: CASSFRPPNEQYF
v_call: TRBV15; j_call: TRBJ2-3; d_call: .; cdr3_nt: TGTGCCACCAGCGTAGCCGGGAGATCTTCCCCTGGGGCGCAGTATTTT; cdr3_aa: CATSVAGRSSPGAQYF
v_call: TRBV27; j_call: TRBJ2-1; d_call: TRBD2; cdr3_nt: TGTGCCAGCAGTTTAAAGGCGAACAGAGGGCCGGGAGGGTCCTACAATGAGCAGTTCTTC; cdr3_aa: CASSLKANRGPGGSYNEQFF
v_call: TRBV10-3; j_call: TRBJ2-1; d_call: TRBD2; cdr3_nt: TGTGCCATCAGTGCCCCTCTTCCTAGCGGGACCCTTTCTAGCTCCTACAATGAGCAGTTCTTC; cdr3_aa: CAISAPLPSGTLSSSYNEQFF